This T cell receptor beta chain was captured in a study of blood T cell repertoires in COVID-19. Overall study: The cDNA or gDNA used as material had been derived from T cells, B-cell-depleted T cells, or PBMCs.

Germline CDR1 and CDR2: SGHKS and YYEKEE (reference sequence). V lost 1 base, J lost 4 bases, and 8 bases stayed unmatched. The CDR3 has 15 residues. The data were produced by immunoSEQ multiplex PCR, yet TCRdb's version contains in-frame clones alone and is incomplete. Of roughly 49,000 clones listed, around 84% are singletons. This clonotype was obtained from a middle-aged man with active COVID-19. Source material: peripheral blood. The V and J genes are TRBV5-5 and TRBJ2-7, with TRBD1 matching 7 bases. CDR3 sequence (DNA): TGTGCCAGCAGCTTGCGATCACCAGGGGGATACGAGCAGTACTTC. Its translation: CASSLRSPGGYEQYF.